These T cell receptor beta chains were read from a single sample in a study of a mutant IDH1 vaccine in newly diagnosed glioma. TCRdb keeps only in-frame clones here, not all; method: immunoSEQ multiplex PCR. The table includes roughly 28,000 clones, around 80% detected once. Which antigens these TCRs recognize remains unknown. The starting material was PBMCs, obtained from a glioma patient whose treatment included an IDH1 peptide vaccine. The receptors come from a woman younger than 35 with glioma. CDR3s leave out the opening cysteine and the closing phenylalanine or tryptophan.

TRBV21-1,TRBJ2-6,ASSKGKGNSGANVLT
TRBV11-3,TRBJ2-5,ASSPPGVETQY
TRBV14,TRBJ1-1,ASSQGPGYTEAF
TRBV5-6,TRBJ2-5,ASSFLTSGVPETQY
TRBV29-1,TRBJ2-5,SAARGVGETQY
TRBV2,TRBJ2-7,ASSEALTSGYEQY
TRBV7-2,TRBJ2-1,ASSFGELSYNEQF
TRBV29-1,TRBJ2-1,SVPAPPPYNEQF
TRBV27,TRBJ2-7,ASSLGDRGYEQY
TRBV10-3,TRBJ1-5,AISESPGGGNQPQH
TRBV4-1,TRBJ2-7,ASSQDTTDRAYEQY
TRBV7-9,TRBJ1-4,ASSRTDLSPPNEKLF
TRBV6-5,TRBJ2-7,ASSYSGAQFYEQY
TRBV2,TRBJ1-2,ASRGQEPSGYT
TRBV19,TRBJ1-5,ASSIKAGLLSNQPQH
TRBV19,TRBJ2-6,ASSNYYSGANVLT
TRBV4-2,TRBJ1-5,ASSQDYVQPYSNQPQH
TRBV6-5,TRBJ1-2,ASRGTGYYGYT
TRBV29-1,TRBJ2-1,SKISGGWGNEQF
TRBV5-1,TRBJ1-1,ASSAQGFMNTEAF
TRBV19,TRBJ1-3,ASSEQGSGNTIY
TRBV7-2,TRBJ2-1,ASSLLPEAYNEQF
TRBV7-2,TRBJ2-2,ASSLVDLWRNTGELF
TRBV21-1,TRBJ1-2,ASSKSLYGYT
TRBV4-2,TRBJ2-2,ASRRTGTSGGQGTGELF
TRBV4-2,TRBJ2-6,ASSQDSGASSGANVLT
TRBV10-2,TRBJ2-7,ASSTSGLTYEQY
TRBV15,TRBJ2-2,ATSRDYSGGNTGELF
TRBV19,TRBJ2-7,ASSPSPTGTYEQY
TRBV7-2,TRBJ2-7,ASSLAGGPYEQY
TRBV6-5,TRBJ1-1,ASGRNTGLGTEAF